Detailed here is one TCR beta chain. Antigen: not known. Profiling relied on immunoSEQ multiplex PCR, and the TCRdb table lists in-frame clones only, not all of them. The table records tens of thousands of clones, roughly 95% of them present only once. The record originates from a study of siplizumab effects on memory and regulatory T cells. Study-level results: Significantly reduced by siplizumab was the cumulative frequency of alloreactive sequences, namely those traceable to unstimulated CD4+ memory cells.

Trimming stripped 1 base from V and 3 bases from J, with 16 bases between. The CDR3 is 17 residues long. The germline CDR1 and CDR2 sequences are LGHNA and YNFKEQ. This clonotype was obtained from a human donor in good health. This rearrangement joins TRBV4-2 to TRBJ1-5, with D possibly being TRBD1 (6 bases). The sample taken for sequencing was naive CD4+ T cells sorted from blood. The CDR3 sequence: CASSQGIAGAFNQPQHF. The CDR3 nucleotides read TGTGCCAGCAGCCAAGGGATCGCAGGGGCCTTCAATCAGCCCCAGCATTTT.